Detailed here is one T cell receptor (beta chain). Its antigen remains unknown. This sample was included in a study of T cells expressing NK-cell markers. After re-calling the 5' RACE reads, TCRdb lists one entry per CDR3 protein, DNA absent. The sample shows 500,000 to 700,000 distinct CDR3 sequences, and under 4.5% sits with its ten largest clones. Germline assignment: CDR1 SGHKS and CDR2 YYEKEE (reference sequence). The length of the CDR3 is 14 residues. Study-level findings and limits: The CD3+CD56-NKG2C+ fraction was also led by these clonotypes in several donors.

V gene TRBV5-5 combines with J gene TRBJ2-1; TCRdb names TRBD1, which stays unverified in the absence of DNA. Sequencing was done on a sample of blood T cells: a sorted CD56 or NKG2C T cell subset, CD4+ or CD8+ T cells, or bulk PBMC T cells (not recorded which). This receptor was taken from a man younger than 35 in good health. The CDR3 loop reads CASTLHWGLDEQFF.